This TCR beta chain was recovered during a study of regulatory T cells. Findings and limits, study-wide: In patients, unique TRB V-J pairs were restricted and V/J usage skewed, especially in Tregs. In CD3G-deficient patients, conventional CD4+ T cells were enriched for hydrophobic CDR3 residues at positions 6 and 7.

All CD3G-deficient patients showed autoimmunity, more severe in two. At testing, patients were 2 to 39 years old, with reduced naive and increased memory T-cell proportions. Regulatory (CD25-high CD127-low) and conventional (CD25-low CD127-high) CD4+ T cells were sorted separately. Amplification used 52 TRBV primers and 13 TRBJ primers. Produced via immunoSEQ multiplex PCR; TCRdb's table is partial and in-frame only. The sample has 30,000 to 40,000 clones; about 94% are singletons. This CDR3 is built from 12 residues. Germline V lookup: CDR1 MDHEN, CDR2 SYDVKM. The V end lost 6 bases, the J end lost 6 bases, and 9 bases lay between the germline ends. As regards this clone: Its antigen is not identified.

The sequence was obtained from a child aged 2-15 years with CD3G deficiency. The chain has TRBV28 and TRBJ1-5, with D perhaps matching TRBD1 (6 bases). The sequenced material came from conventional CD4+ T cells sorted from blood. The CDR3 here is CASRTGGQPQHF. DNA of the CDR3: TGTGCCAGCAGGACAGGCGGTCAGCCCCAGCATTTT.